The rows below give T cell receptor beta chains drawn from one sample of a study of blood T cells in healthy people across ages. TCRdb analysed the 5' RACE reads with MiXCR anew, one entry per CDR3 protein. Of hundreds of thousands of distinct CDR3 sequences in the sample, about 56% were seen once. Sequencing was carried out using blood. The receptors come from a man aged 35-49 years in good health. The CDR3 runs from the conserved cysteine through the conserved F or W. The D gene is left open where the match is weak. Clone size is shown for a subset of rows, as once, few, many or a class of expanded clone.

j_gene | d_gene | len | abundance | v_gene | CDR3nt | CDR3aa
TRBJ2-5 | - | 16 | - | TRBV5-1 | TGCGCCAGCAGCCCCACCGGGTCAGCCATCCAAGAGACCCAGTACTTC | CASSPTGSAIQETQYF
TRBJ2-1 | TRBD1 | 14 | - | TRBV7-3 | TGTGCCAGCAGCTTAGGACAGGGTAGCGATGAGCAGTTCTTC | CASSLGQGSDEQFF
TRBJ2-1 | - | 16 | - | TRBV24-1 | TGTGCCACCAGTGATTTGCGGGCAAACTCCTACAATGAGCAGTTCTTC | CATSDLRANSYNEQFF
TRBJ1-2 | - | 14 | - | TRBV12-3/TRBV12-4 | TGTGCCAGCAGACCACCCGGGCCTCCCTGGGGCTACACCTTC | CASRPPGPPWGYTF
TRBJ2-1 | TRBD1 | 11 | - | TRBV28 | TGTGCCAGCAGTCTGACAGGGAGTAAGTTCTTC | CASSLTGSKFF
TRBJ2-7 | - | 17 | - | TRBV7-3 | TGTGCCAGCAGTTTAGTGGGCAGGGGATTTCGGTCCTACGAGCAGTACTTC | CASSLVGRGFRSYEQYF
TRBJ2-1 | - | 13 | - | TRBV6-4 | TGTGCCAGCAGTGACTCGCTATACAATGAGCAGTTCTTC | CASSDSLYNEQFF
TRBJ2-1 | TRBD2 | 19 | - | TRBV20-1 | TGCAGTGCCGTACAACTGGGACTAGCGGGAGACGTCTCCTACAATGAGCAGTTCTTC | CSAVQLGLAGDVSYNEQFF
TRBJ1-4 | - | 13 | - | TRBV14 | TGTGCCAGCAGCATGGCTGCTCGGGAGGAACTGTTTTTT | CASSMAAREELFF
TRBJ2-7 | - | 14 | many | TRBV24-1 | TGTGCCACCAGTGTAGCCCAGCCTCCCTACGAGCAGTACTTC | CATSVAQPPYEQYF
TRBJ2-1 | TRBD2 | 16 | once | TRBV6-2/TRBV6-3 | TGTGCCAGCAAACCATGGGGGACTAGCGGTTACAATGAGCAGTTCTTC | CASKPWGTSGYNEQFF
TRBJ2-3 | - | 11 | - | TRBV20-1 | TGCAGTGCTCAAGCGTCAGATACGCAGTATTTT | CSAQASDTQYF
TRBJ1-4 | - | 15 | - | TRBV4-1 | TGCGCCAGCAGCCAAGAGGGCAGTCGCAATGAAAAACTGTTTTTT | CASSQEGSRNEKLFF
TRBJ1-4 | TRBD1 | 14 | once | TRBV6-6 | TGTGCCGGCAGTTATCAGGGGGCGCGTGAAAAACTGTTTTTT | CAGSYQGAREKLFF
TRBJ1-2 | - | 15 | - | TRBV20-1 | TGCAGTGCTCAAGGAGGGGGGGAGAGGGGCTATGGCTACACCTTC | CSAQGGGERGYGYTF
TRBJ1-2 | - | 13 | - | TRBV7-2 | TGTGCCAGCAGCTTAATAGGGCCAGATGGCTACACCTTC | CASSLIGPDGYTF